This TCR beta chain derives from a study of T cell repertoires in cytomegalovirus infection. Study overall: Public TCR beta signatures indicated both CMV infection and matching HLA type.

CDR1 is SGHAT, CDR2 FQNNGV, per germline. The V and J ends lost 8 bases and 8 bases respectively, with 12 bases between them. This CDR3 region has 12 residues. Via MiXCR, TCRdb re-called the reads, giving one row per CDR3 protein. Of fewer than 400,000 distinct CDR3 sequences listed, 15% to 20% are singletons. This clonotype was counted ten times or more. The gene calls are TRBV11-2 and TRBJ1-4; unclear D gene. The sequence derives from a human donor in good health (CMV status not recorded). Some clones in this sample may be carry-over from other donors' samples. Sequencing used PBMCs. This CDR3 is CASARRDEKLFF. The CDR3 coding sequence is TGTGCCAGCGCGAGACGAGACGAAAAACTGTTTTTT.